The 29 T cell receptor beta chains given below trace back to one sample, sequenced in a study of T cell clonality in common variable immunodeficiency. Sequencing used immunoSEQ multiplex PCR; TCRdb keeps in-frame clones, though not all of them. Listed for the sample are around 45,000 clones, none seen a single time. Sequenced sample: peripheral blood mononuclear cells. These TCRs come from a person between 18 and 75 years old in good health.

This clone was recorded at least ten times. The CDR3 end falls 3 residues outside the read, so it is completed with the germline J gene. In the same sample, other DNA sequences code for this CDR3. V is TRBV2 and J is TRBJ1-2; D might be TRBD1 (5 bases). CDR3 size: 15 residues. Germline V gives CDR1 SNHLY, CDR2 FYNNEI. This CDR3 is CASSVQAARGEGYTF. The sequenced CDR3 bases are TGTGCCAGCAGTGTTCAGGCCGCGCGGGGGGAGGGC.

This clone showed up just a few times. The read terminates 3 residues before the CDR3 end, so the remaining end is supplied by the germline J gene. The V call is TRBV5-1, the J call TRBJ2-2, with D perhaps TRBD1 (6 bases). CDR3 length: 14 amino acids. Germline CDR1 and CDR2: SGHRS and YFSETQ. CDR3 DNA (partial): TGCGCCAGCAGCTTCGGCCAAAGGGGGTCACCG. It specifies CASSFGQRGSP. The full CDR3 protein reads CASSFGQRGSPLFF.

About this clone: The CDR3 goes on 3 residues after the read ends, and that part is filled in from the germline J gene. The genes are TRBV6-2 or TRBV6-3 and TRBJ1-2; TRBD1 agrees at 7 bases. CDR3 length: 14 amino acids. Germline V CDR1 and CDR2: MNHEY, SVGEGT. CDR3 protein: CASIRRGGTDTYTF. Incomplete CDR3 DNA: TGTGCCAGCATTCGCAGGGGAGGGACAGATACC.

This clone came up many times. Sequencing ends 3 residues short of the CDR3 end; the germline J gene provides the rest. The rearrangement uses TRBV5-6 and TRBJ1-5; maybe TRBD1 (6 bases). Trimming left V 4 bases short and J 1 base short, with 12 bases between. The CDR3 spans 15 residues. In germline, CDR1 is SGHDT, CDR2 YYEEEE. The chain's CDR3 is CASSEQGVSNQPQHF. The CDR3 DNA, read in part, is TGTGCCAGCAGCGAACAGGGTGTGAGCAATCAGCCC.

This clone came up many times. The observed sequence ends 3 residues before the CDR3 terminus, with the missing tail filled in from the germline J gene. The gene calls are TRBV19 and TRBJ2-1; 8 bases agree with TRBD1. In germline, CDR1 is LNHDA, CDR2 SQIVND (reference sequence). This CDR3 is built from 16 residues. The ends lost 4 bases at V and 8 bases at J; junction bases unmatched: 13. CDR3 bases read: TGTGCCAGTAGTACGCAAACAGGGGGAGTTCGGGATGAG. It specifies CASSTQTGGVRDE. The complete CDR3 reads CASSTQTGGVRDEQFF.

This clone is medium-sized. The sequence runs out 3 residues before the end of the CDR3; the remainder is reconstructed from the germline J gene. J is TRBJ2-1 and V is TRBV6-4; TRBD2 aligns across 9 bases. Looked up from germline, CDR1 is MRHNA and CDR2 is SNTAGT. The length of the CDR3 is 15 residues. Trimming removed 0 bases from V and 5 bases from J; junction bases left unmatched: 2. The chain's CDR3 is CASSDSAGGHNEQFF. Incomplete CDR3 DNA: TGTGCCAGCAGTGACTCAGCGGGGGGACACAATGAG.

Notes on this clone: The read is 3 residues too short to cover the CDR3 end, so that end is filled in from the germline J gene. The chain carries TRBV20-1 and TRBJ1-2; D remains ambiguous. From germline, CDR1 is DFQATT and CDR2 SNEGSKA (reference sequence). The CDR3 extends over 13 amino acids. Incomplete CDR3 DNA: TGCAGTGCTAGAGAGAAGGGTCTGAGGGGC. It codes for CSAREKGLRG. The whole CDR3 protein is CSAREKGLRGYTF.

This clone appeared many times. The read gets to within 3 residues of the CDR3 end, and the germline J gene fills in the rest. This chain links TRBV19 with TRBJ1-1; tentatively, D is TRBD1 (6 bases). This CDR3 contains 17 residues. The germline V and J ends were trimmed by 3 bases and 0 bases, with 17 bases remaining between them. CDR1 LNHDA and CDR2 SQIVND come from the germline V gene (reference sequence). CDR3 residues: CASSISPGGWMNTEAFF. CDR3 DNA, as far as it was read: TGTGCCAGTAGTATTTCACCTGGGGGCTGGATGAACACTGAA.

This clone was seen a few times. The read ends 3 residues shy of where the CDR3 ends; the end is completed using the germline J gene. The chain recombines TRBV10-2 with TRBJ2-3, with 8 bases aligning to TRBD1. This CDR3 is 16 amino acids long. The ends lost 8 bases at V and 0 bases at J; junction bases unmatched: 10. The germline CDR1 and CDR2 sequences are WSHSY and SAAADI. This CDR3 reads CASHVTGGASTDTQYF. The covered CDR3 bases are TGCGCCAGCCACGTAACAGGGGGTGCTAGCACAGATACG.

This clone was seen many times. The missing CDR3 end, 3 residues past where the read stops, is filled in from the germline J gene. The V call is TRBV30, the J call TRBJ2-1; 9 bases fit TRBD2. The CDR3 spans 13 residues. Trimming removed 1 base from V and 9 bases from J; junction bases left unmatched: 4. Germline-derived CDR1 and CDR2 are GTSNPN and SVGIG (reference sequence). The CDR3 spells CAWSGTSEGEQFF. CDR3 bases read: TGTGCCTGGAGTGGGACTAGCGAAGGTGAG.

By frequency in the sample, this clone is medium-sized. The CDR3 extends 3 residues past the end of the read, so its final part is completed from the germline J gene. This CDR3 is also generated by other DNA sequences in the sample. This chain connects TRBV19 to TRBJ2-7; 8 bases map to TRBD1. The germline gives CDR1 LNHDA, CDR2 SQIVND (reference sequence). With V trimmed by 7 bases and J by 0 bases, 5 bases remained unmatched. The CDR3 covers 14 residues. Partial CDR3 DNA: TGTGCCAGTACCTTGACAGGGGACTCCTACGAG. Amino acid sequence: CASTLTGDSYE. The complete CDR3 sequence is CASTLTGDSYEQYF.

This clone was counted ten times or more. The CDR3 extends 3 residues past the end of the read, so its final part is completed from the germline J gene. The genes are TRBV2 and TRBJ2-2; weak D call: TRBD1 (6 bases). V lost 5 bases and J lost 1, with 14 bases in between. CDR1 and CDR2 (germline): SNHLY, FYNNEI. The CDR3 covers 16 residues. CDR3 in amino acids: CASSPHVQGNTGELFF. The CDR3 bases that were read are TGTGCCAGCAGTCCACATGTACAGGGGAACACCGGGGAG.

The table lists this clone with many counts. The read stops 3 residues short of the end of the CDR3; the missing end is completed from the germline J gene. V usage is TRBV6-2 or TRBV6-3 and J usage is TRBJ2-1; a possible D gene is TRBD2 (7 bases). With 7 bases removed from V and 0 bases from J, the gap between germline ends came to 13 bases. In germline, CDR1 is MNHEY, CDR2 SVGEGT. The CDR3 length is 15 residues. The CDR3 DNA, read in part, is TGTGCCAGCAATAAAAGGGGGGGCTCCTACAATGAG. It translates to CASNKRGGSYNE. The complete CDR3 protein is CASNKRGGSYNEQFF.

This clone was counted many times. This chain's CDR3 is CASSIDLEEWVNEQFF. Incomplete CDR3 DNA: TGTGCCAGTAGTATCGACCTAGAAGAGTGGGTCAATGAG. The V and J genes are TRBV19 and TRBJ2-1; D gene uncertain. The read ends 3 residues early relative to the CDR3; the germline J gene fills the gap. Trimming removed 3 bases at V and 6 bases at J, with 18 bases between. From germline, CDR1 is LNHDA and CDR2 SQIVND (reference sequence). CDR3 size: 16 residues.

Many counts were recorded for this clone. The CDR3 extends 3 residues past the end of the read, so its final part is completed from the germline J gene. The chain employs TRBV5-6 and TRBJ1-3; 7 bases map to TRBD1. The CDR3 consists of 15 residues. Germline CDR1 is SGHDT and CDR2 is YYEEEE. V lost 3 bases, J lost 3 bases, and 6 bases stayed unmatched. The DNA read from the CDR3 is TGTGCCAGCAGCTACAGGGGTCTTGGTGGAAACACC. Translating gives CASSYRGLGGNT. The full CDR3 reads CASSYRGLGGNTIYF.

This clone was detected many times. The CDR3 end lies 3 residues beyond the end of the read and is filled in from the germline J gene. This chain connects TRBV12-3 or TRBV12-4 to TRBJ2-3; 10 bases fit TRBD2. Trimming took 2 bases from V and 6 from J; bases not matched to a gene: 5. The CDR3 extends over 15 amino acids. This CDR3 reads CASSLKRGGSDTQYF. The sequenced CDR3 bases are TGTGCCAGCAGTTTAAAGCGGGGGGGTTCGGATACG.

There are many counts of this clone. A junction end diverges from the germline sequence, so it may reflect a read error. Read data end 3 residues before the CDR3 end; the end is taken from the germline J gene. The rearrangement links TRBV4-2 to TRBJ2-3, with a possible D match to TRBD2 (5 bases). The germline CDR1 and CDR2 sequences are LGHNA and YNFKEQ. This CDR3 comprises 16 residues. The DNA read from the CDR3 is TGCGCCAGCAGCCAAGTACGACGGGGAAGCACAGATACG. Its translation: CASSQVRRGSTDT. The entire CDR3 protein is CASSQVRRGSTDTQYF.

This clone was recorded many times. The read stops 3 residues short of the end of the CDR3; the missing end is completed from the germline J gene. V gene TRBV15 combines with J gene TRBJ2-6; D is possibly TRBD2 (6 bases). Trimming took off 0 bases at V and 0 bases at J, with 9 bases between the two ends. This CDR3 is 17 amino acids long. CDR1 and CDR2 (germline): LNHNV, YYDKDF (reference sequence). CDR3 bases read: TGTGCCACCAGCAGAGAGGGACTGAGCTCTGGGGCCAACGTC. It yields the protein CATSREGLSSGANV. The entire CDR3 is CATSREGLSSGANVLTF.

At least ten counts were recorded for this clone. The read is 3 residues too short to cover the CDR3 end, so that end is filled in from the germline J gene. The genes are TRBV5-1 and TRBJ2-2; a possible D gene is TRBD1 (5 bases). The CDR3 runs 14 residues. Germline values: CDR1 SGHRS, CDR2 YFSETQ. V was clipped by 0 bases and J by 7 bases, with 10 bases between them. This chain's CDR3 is CASSLGSTGGELFF. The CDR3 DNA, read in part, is TGCGCCAGCAGCTTGGGGAGTACAGGCGGGGAG.

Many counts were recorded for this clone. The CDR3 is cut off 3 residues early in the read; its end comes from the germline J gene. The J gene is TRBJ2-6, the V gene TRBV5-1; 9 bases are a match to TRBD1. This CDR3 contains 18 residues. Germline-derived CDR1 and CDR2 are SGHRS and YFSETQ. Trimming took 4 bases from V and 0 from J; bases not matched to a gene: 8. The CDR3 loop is CASSAGTGFISGANVLTF. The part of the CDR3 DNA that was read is TGCGCCAGCAGCGCCGGGACAGGGTTCATCTCTGGGGCCAACGTC. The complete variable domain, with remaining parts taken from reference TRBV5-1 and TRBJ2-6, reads KAGVTQTPRYLIKTRGQQVTLSCSPISGHRSVSWYQQTPGQGLQFLFEYFSETQRNKGNFPGRFSGRQFSNSRSEMNVSTLELGDSALYLCASSAGTGFISGANVLTFGAGSRLTVL.

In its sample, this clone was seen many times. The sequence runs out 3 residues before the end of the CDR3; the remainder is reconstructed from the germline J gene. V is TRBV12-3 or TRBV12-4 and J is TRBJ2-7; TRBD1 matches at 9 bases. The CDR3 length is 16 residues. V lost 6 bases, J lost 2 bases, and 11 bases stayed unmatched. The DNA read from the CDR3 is TGTGCCAGCAGCCCCCACTTAGGACAGGGGACCTACGAG. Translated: CASSPHLGQGTYE. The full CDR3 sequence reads CASSPHLGQGTYEQYF.

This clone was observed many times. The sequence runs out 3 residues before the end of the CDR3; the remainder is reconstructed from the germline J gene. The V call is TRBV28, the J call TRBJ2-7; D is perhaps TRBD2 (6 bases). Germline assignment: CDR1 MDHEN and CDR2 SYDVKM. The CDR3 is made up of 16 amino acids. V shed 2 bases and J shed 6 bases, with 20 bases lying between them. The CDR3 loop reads CASSLKGRFVNAEQYF. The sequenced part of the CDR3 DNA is TGTGCCAGCAGTTTAAAGGGGAGGTTCGTCAATGCCGAG.

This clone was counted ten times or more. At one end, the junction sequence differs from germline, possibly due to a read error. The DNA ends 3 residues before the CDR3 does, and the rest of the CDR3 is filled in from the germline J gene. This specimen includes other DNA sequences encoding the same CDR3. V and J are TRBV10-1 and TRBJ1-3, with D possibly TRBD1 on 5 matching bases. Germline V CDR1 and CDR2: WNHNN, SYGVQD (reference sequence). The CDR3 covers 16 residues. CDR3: CASSESRGPSGNTIYF. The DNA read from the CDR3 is TGCGCCAGCAGTGAGTCGCGGGGCCCCTCTGGAAACACT.

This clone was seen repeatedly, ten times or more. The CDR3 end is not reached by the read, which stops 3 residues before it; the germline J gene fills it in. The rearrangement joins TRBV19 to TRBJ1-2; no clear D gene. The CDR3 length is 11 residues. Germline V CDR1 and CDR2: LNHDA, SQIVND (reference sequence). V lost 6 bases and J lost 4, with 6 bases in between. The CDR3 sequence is CASRVAYGYTF. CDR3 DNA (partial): TGTGCCAGTAGGGTAGCCTATGGC.

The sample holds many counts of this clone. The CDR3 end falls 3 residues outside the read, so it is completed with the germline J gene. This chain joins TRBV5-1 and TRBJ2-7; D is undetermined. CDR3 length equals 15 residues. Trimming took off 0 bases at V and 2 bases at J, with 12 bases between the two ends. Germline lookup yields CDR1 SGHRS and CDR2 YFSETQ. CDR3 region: CASSLAWASTYEQYF. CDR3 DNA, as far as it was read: TGCGCCAGCAGCTTGGCCTGGGCGAGCACCTACGAG.

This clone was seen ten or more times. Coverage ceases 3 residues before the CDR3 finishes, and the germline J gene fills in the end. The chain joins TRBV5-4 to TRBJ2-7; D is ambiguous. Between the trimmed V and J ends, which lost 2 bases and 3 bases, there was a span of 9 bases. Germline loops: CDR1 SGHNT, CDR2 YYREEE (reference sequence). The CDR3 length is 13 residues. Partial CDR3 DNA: TGTGCCAGCAGCTTTTTGCCCGGCTACGAG. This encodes CASSFLPGYE. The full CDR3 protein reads CASSFLPGYEQYF. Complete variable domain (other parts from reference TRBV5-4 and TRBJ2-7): ETGVTQSPTHLIKTRGQQVTLRCSSQSGHNTVSWYQQALGQGPQFIFQYYREEENGRGNFPPRFSGLQFPNYSSELNVNALELDDSALYLCASSFLPGYEQYFGPGTRLTVT.

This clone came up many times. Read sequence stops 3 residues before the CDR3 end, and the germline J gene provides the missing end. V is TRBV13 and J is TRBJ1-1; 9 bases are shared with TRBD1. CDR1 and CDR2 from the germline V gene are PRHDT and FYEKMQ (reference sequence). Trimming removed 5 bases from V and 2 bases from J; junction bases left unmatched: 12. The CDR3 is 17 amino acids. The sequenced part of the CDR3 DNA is TGTGCCAGCAGCAACCCCTCTGGGACAGGGCTTAACACTGAA. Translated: CASSNPSGTGLNTE. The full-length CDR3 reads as CASSNPSGTGLNTEAFF.

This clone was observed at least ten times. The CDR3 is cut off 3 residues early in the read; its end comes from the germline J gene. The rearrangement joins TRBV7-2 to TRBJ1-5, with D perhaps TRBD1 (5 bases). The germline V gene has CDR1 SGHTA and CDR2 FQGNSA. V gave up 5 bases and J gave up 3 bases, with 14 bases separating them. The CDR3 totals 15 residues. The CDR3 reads CASSPSAGLNQPQHF. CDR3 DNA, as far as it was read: TGTGCCAGCAGCCCGTCCGCAGGGCTCAATCAGCCC. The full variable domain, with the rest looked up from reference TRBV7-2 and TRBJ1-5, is GAGVSQSPSNKVTEKGKDVELRCDPISGHTALYWYRQSLGQGLEFLIYFQGNSAPDKSGLPSDRFSAERTGGSVSTLTIQRTQQEDSAVYLCASSPSAGLNQPQHFGDGTRLSIL.

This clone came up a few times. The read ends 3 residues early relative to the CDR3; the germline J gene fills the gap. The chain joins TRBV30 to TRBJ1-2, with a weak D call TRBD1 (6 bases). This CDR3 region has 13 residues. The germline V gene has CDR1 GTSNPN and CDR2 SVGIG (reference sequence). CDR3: CAWGVGGPRDYTF. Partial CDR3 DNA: TGTGCCTGGGGGGTCGGGGGGCCTCGCGAC.